This T cell receptor beta chain is drawn from a study of cytomegalovirus exposure and HLA in healthy donors. Both 60 Vbeta primers and 13 Jbeta primers went into the PCR. Profiled with immunoSEQ multiplex PCR; TCRdb holds only in-frame clones, not every one. Of about 200,000 clones listed, 79% are singletons. The sequenced sample consisted of PBMCs. The source of this sequence is a woman in her 30s in good health and CMV-seropositive.

The CDR3 bases are TGTGCCAGCAGCCGCCCCCAGCGGGGCGGGGAGCAGTACTTC. It yields the protein CASSRPQRGGEQYF. The V gene is TRBV7-2, the J gene TRBJ2-7; 7 bases match TRBD2. This CDR3 is 14 amino acids long. The germline V gene encodes CDR1 SGHTA and CDR2 FQGNSA. After removal of 5 bases from V and 7 bases from J, the junction contained 11 bases not matched to a gene. The variable domain in full, completed from reference TRBV7-2 and TRBJ2-7, reads GAGVSQSPSNKVTEKGKDVELRCDPISGHTALYWYRQSLGQGLEFLIYFQGNSAPDKSGLPSDRFSAERTGGSVSTLTIQRTQQEDSAVYLCASSRPQRGGEQYFGPGTRLTVT.